This T cell receptor beta chain is from a study of T cell responses to AZD1222 COVID-19 vaccine. General study findings and limits: Sampling captured repertoires only after the peak T cell response.

On this clone itself: The antigen remains unidentified.

The CDR3 consists of 14 residues. CDR1 and CDR2 (germline): MNHEY, SMNVEV (reference sequence). V was shortened by 3 bases and J by 5 bases, with 10 bases between the two germline ends. Clones were sequenced by immunoSEQ multiplex PCR, and TCRdb holds only the in-frame ones, with some missing. This table holds roughly 77,000 clones, approximately 85% found once. This receptor was taken from an adult in good health. The sample was peripheral blood, taken on day 0 of MenACWY control vaccination. V usage is TRBV27 and J usage is TRBJ2-2; D not resolved. The CDR3 protein is CASSLRSVTGELFF. CDR3 DNA: TGTGCCAGCAGTTTGAGGTCCGTGACCGGGGAGCTGTTTTTT.